The text below deals with one T cell receptor (beta chain). This record comes from a study of OX40 agonist ivuxolimab in advanced cancers. Turning to the study itself: All patients had ivuxolimab intravenously every 2 weeks at 0.01 to 10 mg/kg.

With autoimmune disease history or systemic immunosuppression, patients were excluded. With baseline, cycle 4 day 1, and cycle 7 day 1 as timepoints, blood was sampled. The CDR3 totals 13 residues. The germline V gene has CDR1 SNHLY and CDR2 FYNNEI. Trimming stripped 4 bases from V and 5 bases from J, with 8 bases between. The table came from immunoSEQ multiplex PCR; TCRdb's copy has only in-frame clones and leaves some out. This repertoire shows under 140,000 clones, about 92% found once; its top ten account for 0.27%. The source material was CD4+ or CD8+ T cells sorted from blood, sampled in a trial of the OX40 agonist ivuxolimab. The V and J genes are TRBV2 and TRBJ1-4, with a possible D match to TRBD1 (5 bases). This clonotype was obtained from an adult with an advanced solid tumor such as melanoma, head and neck, liver or kidney cancer. DNA of the CDR3: TGTGCCAGCAGTGGGGGGGGAAATGAAAAACTGTTTTTT. Encoded protein: CASSGGGNEKLFF.